A selection of T cell receptor beta chains follows, all from one sample in a study of T cells after yellow fever vaccination. TCRdb fed the 5' RACE reads into MiXCR, producing one record per CDR3 protein. The table lists around 320,000 distinct CDR3 sequences, less than 9.5% of them singletons, with 3% to 4% in the top ten. Sequencing used CD4+ T cells sorted from PBMCs, obtained 5 days after the yellow fever booster vaccination. These receptor sequences come from a man in his late teens or twenties who received the YFV17D yellow fever vaccine. Each CDR3 is given with its conserved first and last residue. A D gene is named only where the DNA matches it firmly. Part of the rows lack a size; the others show once, few, many or a class for expanded clones.

V gene	clone size	J gene	D gene	CDR3 protein	CDR3 DNA
TRBV12-3/TRBV12-4	-	TRBJ2-2	TRBD1	CASRLRQGDTGELFF	TGTGCCAGCAGACTCAGACAGGGGGACACCGGGGAGCTGTTTTTT
TRBV7-8	few	TRBJ1-5	-	CASSPPTSYSNQPQHF	TGTGCCAGCAGCCCCCCGACTAGTTATAGCAATCAGCCCCAGCATTTT
TRBV7-7	many	TRBJ1-3	-	CASSPSSGNTIYF	TGTGCCAGCAGCCCCAGCTCTGGAAACACCATATATTTT
TRBV4-1	few	TRBJ2-5	-	CASSQRTPRGETQYF	TGCGCCAGCAGCCAAAGGACCCCCAGGGGAGAGACCCAGTACTTC
TRBV5-1	few	TRBJ1-6	-	CASSFDIYSPLHF	TGCGCCAGCAGCTTTGACATATATTCACCCCTCCACTTT
TRBV7-2	-	TRBJ2-3	-	CASSLVRLNTQYF	TGTGCCAGCAGCTTAGTCCGACTAAATACGCAGTATTTT
TRBV29-1	-	TRBJ1-2	TRBD1	CSVGQIVNYGYTF	TGCAGCGTGGGACAGATAGTGAACTATGGCTACACCTTC
TRBV5-1	many	TRBJ2-5	-	CASTPRIPGGETQYF	TGCGCCAGCACCCCTCGGATCCCCGGCGGAGAGACCCAGTACTTC
TRBV5-1	few	TRBJ2-5	-	CASSLGGIQETQYF	TGCGCCAGCAGCTTGGGGGGGATCCAAGAGACCCAGTACTTC
TRBV4-1	few	TRBJ2-1	TRBD2	CASSQLDMGLATYNEQFF	TGCGCCAGCAGCCAGTTAGACATGGGACTAGCGACCTACAATGAGCAGTTCTTC
TRBV12-3/TRBV12-4	few	TRBJ1-1	-	CASSPAAPGAFF	TGTGCCAGCAGCCCGGCGGCCCCTGGGGCTTTCTTT
TRBV18	few	TRBJ1-3	-	CASSPLDTASGNTIYF	TGTGCCAGCTCACCACTCGACACAGCCTCTGGAAACACCATATATTTT
TRBV20-1	-	TRBJ1-1	TRBD1	CSVSGGTGTMNTEAFF	TGCAGTGTTAGCGGGGGGACAGGGACCATGAACACTGAAGCTTTCTTT
TRBV24-1	few	TRBJ2-7	-	CATSDLDRDVGSYEQYF	TGTGCCACCAGTGATTTGGACCGGGACGTTGGCTCCTACGAGCAGTACTTC
TRBV7-8	few	TRBJ1-1	TRBD1	CASSLVAGPGGTEAFF	TGTGCCAGCAGCTTAGTAGCTGGTCCAGGGGGCACTGAAGCTTTCTTT
TRBV11-2	-	TRBJ1-2	TRBD1	CASSLANRGYGYTF	TGTGCCAGCAGCTTAGCGAACAGGGGCTATGGCTACACCTTC
TRBV5-1	many	TRBJ1-5	TRBD1	CASSLGQGNNQPQHF	TGCGCCAGCAGCTTGGGACAGGGTAACAATCAGCCCCAGCATTTT
TRBV5-1	few	TRBJ1-4	-	CASSLAGAVGIGEKLFF	TGCGCCAGCAGCTTGGCAGGGGCGGTGGGGATCGGCGAAAAACTGTTTTTT
TRBV11-2	-	TRBJ2-5	-	CASSWSLETQYF	TGTGCCAGCAGCTGGTCCCTGGAGACCCAGTACTTC
TRBV7-2	few	TRBJ1-5	-	CASSSGARQPQHF	TGTGCCAGCAGCTCGGGGGCCCGGCAGCCCCAGCATTTT
TRBV5-6	-	TRBJ2-5	-	CASSRVQTQETQYF	TGTGCCAGCAGCCGGGTACAGACCCAAGAGACCCAGTACTTC
TRBV29-1	few	TRBJ2-5	-	CSVRRQGGGTQYF	TGCAGCGTTAGACGGCAGGGCGGTGGGACCCAGTACTTC
TRBV12-3/TRBV12-4	-	TRBJ1-2	-	CASSFSGFYGYTF	TGTGCCAGCAGTTTCTCCGGGTTCTATGGCTACACCTTC
TRBV29-1	many	TRBJ1-1	TRBD1	CSVVLTGVLPFF	TGCAGCGTTGTGCTCACAGGGGTACTTCCTTTCTTT
TRBV4-1	many	TRBJ2-1	-	CASSSYRDLEQFF	TGCGCCAGCAGCTCCTACAGGGACTTGGAGCAGTTCTTC
TRBV5-4	few	TRBJ2-5	-	CASSQRYRKETQYF	TGTGCCAGCAGCCAGAGGTACCGAAAAGAGACCCAGTACTTC
TRBV10-2	few	TRBJ2-5	TRBD1	CASRKGQFQETQYF	TGCGCCAGCAGGAAGGGACAGTTTCAGGAGACCCAGTACTTC
TRBV12-3/TRBV12-4	few	TRBJ1-2	-	CASRRGTVNYGYTF	TGTGCCAGCAGGAGAGGGACTGTTAACTATGGCTACACCTTC
TRBV7-2	-	TRBJ2-2	-	CASSLRPVGFGELFF	TGTGCCAGCAGCCTCCGACCCGTTGGGTTCGGGGAGCTGTTTTTT
TRBV18	few	TRBJ1-2	TRBD1	CASSPSRGLDGYTF	TGTGCCAGCTCACCGTCCAGGGGGCTTGATGGCTACACCTTC
TRBV24-1	-	TRBJ2-1	TRBD2	CATAGSRGDNEQFF	TGTGCCACCGCAGGTTCACGGGGGGACAATGAGCAGTTCTTC
TRBV7-2	many	TRBJ1-2	-	CASSSRGATAIGGYTF	TGTGCCAGCAGCTCCCGTGGGGCGACAGCAATAGGTGGCTACACCTTC
TRBV9	few	TRBJ2-1	-	CASSVGTNSYNEQFF	TGTGCCAGCAGCGTAGGGACAAACTCCTACAATGAGCAGTTCTTC
TRBV19	-	TRBJ1-1	TRBD1	CATRTGKMNTEAFF	TGTGCCACCCGGACAGGGAAAATGAACACTGAAGCTTTCTTT
TRBV7-2	-	TRBJ2-3	-	CASSPDRSTNTQYF	TGTGCCAGCAGCCCGGACAGAAGCACGAATACGCAGTATTTT